These T cell receptor beta chains were read from a single sample in a study of T-cell memory formation after mild COVID-19. MiXCR, run by TCRdb on the 5' RACE reads, gives a single entry per CDR3 protein. The sample consists of roughly 130,000 distinct CDR3 sequences, roughly 15% of them appearing once. The specimen was PBMCs or a T cell subset sorted from them (not recorded which). These receptors all stem from an adult woman who had mild COVID-19 (a few samples of this study predate the infection). Cell type and time point are not known. CDR3s include the opening cysteine and the closing phenylalanine or tryptophan. The D gene is left open where the match is weak. Clone sizes are given selectively: once, few, many, or a class where the clone is expanded.

J,V,D,size,CDR3,DNA
TRBJ2-2,TRBV12-3/TRBV12-4,NA,NA,CASSLAGGGTGELFF,TGTGCCAGCAGTTTAGCGGGGGGTGGAACCGGGGAGCTGTTTTTT
TRBJ2-3,TRBV4-2,TRBD2,NA,CASSQDGSNSGRSTDTQYF,TGTGCCAGCAGCCAAGACGGTTCGAATAGCGGGAGGAGCACAGATACGCAGTATTTT
TRBJ1-1,TRBV6-2/TRBV6-3,NA,NA,CASSYGQMNTEAFF,TGTGCCAGCAGTTACGGACAGATGAACACTGAAGCTTTCTTT
TRBJ2-7,TRBV7-9,TRBD2,few,CASSERTSGDYEQYF,TGTGCCAGCAGCGAAAGGACTAGCGGGGACTACGAGCAGTACTTC
TRBJ2-2,TRBV12-3/TRBV12-4,TRBD2,NA,CASSLLAGVQDTGELFF,TGTGCCAGCAGTTTACTAGCGGGAGTTCAGGACACCGGGGAGCTGTTTTTT
TRBJ2-1,TRBV29-1,NA,NA,CSVPGYWTYNEQFF,TGCAGCGTTCCAGGGTACTGGACCTACAATGAGCAGTTCTTC
TRBJ1-2,TRBV7-3,NA,NA,CASSLYTRSSLSFNYGYTF,TGTGCCAGCAGCTTATACACCCGGAGCTCCCTCTCCTTTAACTATGGCTACACCTTC
TRBJ2-5,TRBV4-1,TRBD2,few,CASRNEASGGFKTQYF,TGCGCCAGCAGAAACGAGGCTAGCGGGGGTTTTAAGACCCAGTACTTC
TRBJ2-1,TRBV7-8,NA,few,CASSLVFRGRSYNEQFF,TGTGCCAGCAGCTTAGTTTTCCGGGGGCGATCCTACAATGAGCAGTTCTTC
TRBJ2-7,TRBV7-8,TRBD1,NA,CASSLEGRGTSYEQYF,TGTGCCAGCAGCTTAGAAGGCAGGGGGACCTCCTACGAGCAGTACTTC
TRBJ2-5,TRBV6-5,NA,few,CASSYNVVETQYF,TGTGCCAGCAGTTACAACGTAGTGGAGACCCAGTACTTC
TRBJ2-7,TRBV28,TRBD1,NA,CASSLPFSQGGNEQYF,TGTGCCAGCAGTCTCCCTTTTTCACAGGGGGGAAACGAGCAGTACTTC
TRBJ2-1,TRBV7-2,NA,NA,CASSLGRGHGYNEQFF,TGTGCCAGCAGCTTAGGCCGGGGGCATGGGTACAATGAGCAGTTCTTC
TRBJ1-2,TRBV6-5,NA,few,CASRPGQVYGYTF,TGTGCCAGCCGCCCTGGGCAGGTCTATGGCTACACCTTC
TRBJ2-1,TRBV5-6,TRBD2,few,CASSLGLAGAENEQFF,TGTGCCAGCAGCTTGGGGCTAGCGGGGGCGGAGAATGAGCAGTTCTTC
TRBJ1-1,TRBV20-1,TRBD1,few,CSARDLYRGKSTEAFF,TGCAGTGCTAGAGATTTATACAGGGGTAAATCCACTGAAGCTTTCTTT
TRBJ2-7,TRBV6-5,TRBD1,NA,CASSVPGQRRYEQYF,TGTGCCAGCAGTGTACCGGGACAGAGACGCTACGAGCAGTACTTC
TRBJ2-2,TRBV5-1,NA,NA,CASTLAGELFF,TGCGCCAGCACCCTGGCCGGGGAGCTGTTTTTT
TRBJ2-5,TRBV29-1,NA,many,CSVEEWRQETQYF,TGCAGCGTTGAAGAATGGCGGCAAGAGACCCAGTACTTC
TRBJ1-5,TRBV6-5,TRBD1,NA,CASSWTGNQPQHF,TGTGCCAGCAGTTGGACAGGAAATCAGCCCCAGCATTTT
TRBJ1-1,TRBV7-9,TRBD1,NA,CASSFQTGGNTEAFF,TGTGCCAGCAGCTTTCAAACAGGGGGCAACACTGAAGCTTTCTTT
TRBJ2-5,TRBV7-6,TRBD2,few,CASSLGGGGPQETQYF,TGTGCCAGCAGTCTCGGCGGGGGGGGCCCCCAAGAGACCCAGTACTTC
TRBJ2-1,TRBV24-1,NA,few,CATSDARRDGSYNEQFF,TGTGCCACCAGTGACGCCCGACGGGATGGGTCCTACAATGAGCAGTTCTTC
TRBJ2-6,TRBV4-2,NA,NA,CASSQDQGGSSGANVLTF,TGTGCCAGCAGCCAAGACCAGGGTGGGAGCTCTGGGGCCAACGTCCTGACTTTC
TRBJ2-1,TRBV10-3,NA,few,CAISRGSGGGPTYNEQFF,TGTGCCATCAGTCGAGGGTCGGGCGGCGGGCCAACCTACAATGAGCAGTTCTTC
TRBJ1-1,TRBV24-1,NA,few,CATSAGGEAFF,TGTGCCACCAGTGCCGGGGGAGAAGCTTTCTTT
TRBJ2-2,TRBV5-1,NA,NA,CASSWSAMRGTGELFF,TGCGCCAGCAGCTGGTCGGCAATGAGGGGCACCGGGGAGCTGTTTTTT
TRBJ2-5,TRBV29-1,NA,few,CSVEGGMVGETQYF,TGCAGCGTTGAAGGTGGGATGGTGGGGGAGACCCAGTACTTC
TRBJ2-7,TRBV7-3,TRBD1,few,CASSLTGTGAYEQYF,TGTGCCAGCAGCTTAACTGGGACAGGGGCCTACGAGCAGTACTTC
TRBJ2-1,TRBV15,TRBD2,few,CATSRDLSSGVYNEQFF,TGTGCCACCAGCAGAGATCTAAGTAGCGGGGTTTACAATGAGCAGTTCTTC
TRBJ2-1,TRBV12-3/TRBV12-4,NA,many,CASSFLSHNEQFF,TGTGCCAGCAGTTTCCTTAGTCACAATGAGCAGTTCTTC
TRBJ2-1,TRBV4-2,TRBD2,few,CASSQDGTSGGSEQFF,TGTGCCAGCAGCCAAGACGGGACTAGCGGGGGCTCTGAGCAGTTCTTC
TRBJ2-5,TRBV3-1,TRBD2,NA,CASSHAALEELAGGRETQYF,TGTGCCAGCAGCCACGCCGCGTTAGAGGAACTAGCGGGAGGAAGAGAGACCCAGTACTTC
TRBJ2-7,TRBV6-2/TRBV6-3,TRBD1,NA,CASSRQGLTYEQYF,TGTGCCAGCAGTCGACAGGGGTTAACCTACGAGCAGTACTTC
TRBJ1-6,TRBV12-3/TRBV12-4,NA,few,CASSLGAGNSPLHF,TGTGCCAGCAGCTTAGGGGCTGGGAATTCACCCCTCCACTTT
TRBJ2-1,TRBV24-1,TRBD2,few,CATSASGRDNEQFF,TGTGCCACCAGTGCTAGCGGGAGGGACAATGAGCAGTTCTTC
TRBJ1-2,TRBV5-1,NA,few,CASSLDAGTTRAHRYGYTF,TGCGCCAGCAGCTTGGATGCAGGGACAACCAGGGCCCACCGCTATGGCTACACCTTC